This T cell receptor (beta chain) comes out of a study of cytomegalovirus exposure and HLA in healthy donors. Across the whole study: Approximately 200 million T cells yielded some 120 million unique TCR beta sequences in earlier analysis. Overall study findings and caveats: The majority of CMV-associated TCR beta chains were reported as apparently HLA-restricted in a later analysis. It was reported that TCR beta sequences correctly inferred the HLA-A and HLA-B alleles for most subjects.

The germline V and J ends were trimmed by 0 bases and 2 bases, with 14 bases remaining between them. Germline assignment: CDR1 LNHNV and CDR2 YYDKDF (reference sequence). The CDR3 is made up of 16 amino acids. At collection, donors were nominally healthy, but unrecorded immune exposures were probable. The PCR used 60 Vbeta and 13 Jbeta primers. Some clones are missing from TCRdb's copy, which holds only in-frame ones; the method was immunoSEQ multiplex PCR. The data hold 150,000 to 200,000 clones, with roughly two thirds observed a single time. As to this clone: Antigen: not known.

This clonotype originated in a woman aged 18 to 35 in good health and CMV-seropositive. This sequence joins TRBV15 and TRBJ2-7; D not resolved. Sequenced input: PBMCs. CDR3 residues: CATSRDRSLHPYEQYF. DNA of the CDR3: TGTGCCACCAGCAGAGATCGATCACTACACCCCTACGAGCAGTACTTC.